A selection of T cell receptor beta chains follows, all from one sample in a study of post-analysis software for immune sequencing data. TCRdb called the PCR reads again in MiXCR, with one record for every CDR3 protein. In the table there are hundreds of thousands of distinct CDR3 sequences, 36% of which are singletons. Material: blood. Receptor source: a girl aged 10 to 17 with multiple sclerosis. Both conserved end residues are part of each CDR3. D genes are given only for firm matches. Size is stated for part of the rows, as once, few or many counts, or as a class when the clone is expanded.

>TRBV15|many|NA|TRBJ2-1
TGTGCCACCAGCAGCCCTACACCCCTCAATGAGCAGTTCTTC
CATSSPTPLNEQFF
>TRBV7-2|once|NA|TRBJ1-4
TGTGCCAGCAGCTTAGAGCCAGCACACGCAACTAATGAAAAACTGTTTTTT
CASSLEPAHATNEKLFF
>TRBV4-2|many|NA|TRBJ2-7
TGTGCCAGCAGCCAAGGGGTCGAGCGGAGTTCCTACGAGCAGTACTTC
CASSQGVERSSYEQYF
>TRBV5-1|once|NA|TRBJ2-1
TGCGCCAGCAGCTTGGGGAAGGGGCAGGGGTTAATACCCTACAATGAGCAGTTCTTC
CASSLGKGQGLIPYNEQFF
>TRBV12-3/TRBV12-4|few|TRBD2|TRBJ2-1
TGTGCCAGCAGTCCGACTAGCGGGAGTATGAACGATGAGCAGTTCTTC
CASSPTSGSMNDEQFF
>TRBV7-2|NA|NA|TRBJ2-7
TGTGCCAGCAGCACCTCATTGGTTGGGACCGTAGGCTGGGGGGTTTTCGAGCAGTACTTC
CASSTSLVGTVGWGVFEQYF
>TRBV20-1|NA|NA|TRBJ2-6
TGCAGTGCTAGAGTCCCAGGGAGGGGGGCCAACGTCCTGACTTTC
CSARVPGRGANVLTF
>TRBV19|many|TRBD1|TRBJ1-2
TGTGCCAGTAGTCACCGTGACAGGGGGCTAGGTGGCTACACCTTC
CASSHRDRGLGGYTF
>TRBV28|many|NA|TRBJ2-5
TGTGCCAGCAGTTCTCCGGCAGGGGGGGAGACCCAGTACTTC
CASSSPAGGETQYF
>TRBV28|many|NA|TRBJ2-3
TGTGCCAGCAGCCGATCGGGAAGGGCCACAGATACGCAGTATTTT
CASSRSGRATDTQYF
>TRBV7-2|NA|NA|TRBJ2-1
TGTGCCAGCAGCTTCGACAGAACCCACAATGAGCAGTTCTTC
CASSFDRTHNEQFF
>TRBV5-1|NA|TRBD1|TRBJ2-7
TGCGCCAGCAGCACACAGGGGGCGGACGAGCAGTACTTC
CASSTQGADEQYF
>TRBV7-9|few|TRBD1|TRBJ2-1
TGTGCCAGCAGCCCGGGGACAGCAACCTACAATGAGCAGTTCTTC
CASSPGTATYNEQFF
>TRBV20-1|few|TRBD1|TRBJ1-1
TGCAGTGCTAGAGATGGTTGGGGGACAGGGGGTGAGGACACTGAAGCTTTCTTT
CSARDGWGTGGEDTEAFF
>TRBV18|many|NA|TRBJ2-5
TGTGCCAGCTCACCCCGACCGGGAGAGACCCAGTACTTC
CASSPRPGETQYF
>TRBV5-1|many|TRBD1|TRBJ2-3
TGCGCCAGCAGCACCGGGACAGGGGCAGATACGCAGTATTTT
CASSTGTGADTQYF
>TRBV20-1|many|NA|TRBJ2-7
TGCAGTGCTAGCGAAGACAGGCCCTACGAGCAGTACTTC
CSASEDRPYEQYF
>TRBV27|NA|NA|TRBJ2-6
TGTGCCAGCAGTTTATATGGGGGCCCCAACGTCCTGACTTTC
CASSLYGGPNVLTF
>TRBV29-1|NA|TRBD1|TRBJ1-2
TGCAGCGTTGAACGGGACAGGGTGCATGACTATGGCTACACCTTC
CSVERDRVHDYGYTF
>TRBV6-2/TRBV6-3|few|NA|TRBJ1-5
TGTGCCAGCAGTTACGGCTTCCCCGTAGGTAATCAGCCCCAGCATTTT
CASSYGFPVGNQPQHF
>TRBV6-4|NA|NA|TRBJ2-2
TGTGCCAGCAGTGCAACACCAGGGACCGGGGAGCTGTTTTTT
CASSATPGTGELFF
>TRBV5-1|few|NA|TRBJ2-3
TGCGCCAGCAGCTCCACACAGGCATCGGGGACAGATACGCAGTATTTT
CASSSTQASGTDTQYF
>TRBV7-6|many|NA|TRBJ2-1
TGTGCCAGCAGCCCTTTGGGGGTGAACTTCTACAATGAGCAGTTCTTC
CASSPLGVNFYNEQFF
>TRBV15|once|TRBD2|TRBJ2-1
TGTGCCACCAGCAGAGGTGCGGGAGGGTGGAATGAGCAGTTCTTC
CATSRGAGGWNEQFF
>TRBV2|NA|NA|TRBJ1-5
TGTGCCAGCAGGAAGGACTCCTTTAGCAATCAGCCCCAGCATTTT
CASRKDSFSNQPQHF
>TRBV10-3|NA|NA|TRBJ2-1
TGTGCCATCAGCGTTGACAGATACAATGAGCAGTTCTTC
CAISVDRYNEQFF
>TRBV5-1|many|TRBD1|TRBJ1-2
TGCGCCAGCAGCTTGGGGACAGGGGGCGATGGCTACACCTTC
CASSLGTGGDGYTF
>TRBV12-3/TRBV12-4|NA|NA|TRBJ1-4
TGTGCCAGCAGTGTGGATGGGGGGGCGAGTGAAAAACTGTTTTTT
CASSVDGGASEKLFF
>TRBV7-2|NA|NA|TRBJ1-4
TGTGCCAGCTCCCCAGGTTGGACAACTAATGAAAAACTGTTTTTT
CASSPGWTTNEKLFF
>TRBV29-1|many|TRBD1|TRBJ1-1
TGCAGCGCTTCAGGGGGCTATGGGAACACTGAAGCTTTCTTT
CSASGGYGNTEAFF
>TRBV4-1|once|NA|TRBJ1-1
TGCGCCCGCAGCCGGAATTCAAAAGCTTTCTTT
CARSRNSKAFF
>TRBV9|many|NA|TRBJ1-2
TGTGCCAGCAGCGATAACTATGGCTACACCTTC
CASSDNYGYTF
>TRBV14|NA|NA|TRBJ2-2
TGTGCCAGCAGCCCGGGGGCAAAGCTTCAGTTCGCGAACACCGGGGAGCTGTTTTTT
CASSPGAKLQFANTGELFF
>TRBV20-1|NA|NA|TRBJ1-1
TGCAGTGCTAGGGTCCTAGGGTACAGGAACACTGAAGCTTTCTTT
CSARVLGYRNTEAFF
>TRBV6-1|NA|TRBD1|TRBJ1-5
TGTGCCAGCAGGGGGACAGGGGAGAATCAGCCCCAGCATTTT
CASRGTGENQPQHF
>TRBV20-1|many|TRBD1|TRBJ1-1
TGCAGTGCTATGGGACAGGAAGCTTTCTTT
CSAMGQEAFF
>TRBV5-1|NA|NA|TRBJ1-3
TGCGCCAGCAGCTCCGGGCAGGGCCCCGGAAACACCATATATTTT
CASSSGQGPGNTIYF
>TRBV14|many|NA|TRBJ2-3
TGTGCCAGCAGCCAAGGACAAGGCACAGATACGCAGTATTTT
CASSQGQGTDTQYF
>TRBV29-1|NA|TRBD2|TRBJ2-7
TGCAGCGTTGTGGCTAGCGGGAACATCTACGAGCAGTACTTC
CSVVASGNIYEQYF
>TRBV12-3/TRBV12-4|many|NA|TRBJ1-5
TGTGCCAGCAGTTTAATAGAGGGAAATCAGCCCCAGCATTTT
CASSLIEGNQPQHF
>TRBV10-2|many|TRBD2|TRBJ2-3
TGCGCCAGCAGCTCACTAGCGGATACGCAGTATTTT
CASSSLADTQYF
>TRBV10-3|many|NA|TRBJ2-3
TGTGCCATCAGTGAGTTGACCGTGGGCACAGATACGCAGTATTTT
CAISELTVGTDTQYF
>TRBV29-1|NA|NA|TRBJ2-5
TGCAGCGTTGCATCCGTAGTCGCAGAGACCCAGTACTTC
CSVASVVAETQYF
>TRBV29-1|many|TRBD1|TRBJ2-5
TGCAGCGTTGGGGACAGGGGAAACGCAGAGACCCAGTACTTC
CSVGDRGNAETQYF
>TRBV19|NA|NA|TRBJ2-3
TGTGCCAGTAGTCTTAATCGGCAGAGAACAGATACGCAGTATTTT
CASSLNRQRTDTQYF
>TRBV12-3/TRBV12-4|medium-sized|NA|TRBJ2-3
TGTGCCAGCAGTTTAGGGGATACGCAGTATTTT
CASSLGDTQYF
>TRBV7-9|many|TRBD1|TRBJ2-7
TGTGCCAGCGCGCCAGGGGGATACGAGCAGTACTTC
CASAPGGYEQYF
>TRBV29-1|NA|TRBD2|TRBJ2-1
TGCAGCGTTGTCAGTAGCGGGAGTGGCGATGAGCAGTTCTTC
CSVVSSGSGDEQFF
>TRBV7-2|many|TRBD2|TRBJ2-7
TGTGCCAGCAGCCGAGGACTAGCCTACGAGCAGTACTTC
CASSRGLAYEQYF
>TRBV7-9|few|NA|TRBJ1-1
TGTGCCAGCAGCTTTGGGTCCGGAGTCTGGGCTTTCTTT
CASSFGSGVWAFF
>TRBV20-1|NA|NA|TRBJ2-3
TGCAGTGCAACCCAACACAGGGTGGTGGATACGCAGTATTTT
CSATQHRVVDTQYF
>TRBV20-1|many|NA|TRBJ2-4
TGCAGTGCTAGCAGCGTTTCGGCTAACATTCAGTACTTC
CSASSVSANIQYF